The T cell receptor (beta chain) under discussion was sequenced for a study of T-cell reconstitution after alpha-beta-depleted transplantation in children. In this sample, this clonotype turned up many times. V was clipped by 6 bases and J by 0 bases, with 5 bases between them. This CDR3 comprises 12 residues. Germline assignment: CDR1 MNHNY and CDR2 SVGAGI (reference sequence). Unique molecular identifiers were incorporated into the prepared TCRbeta library. Each CDR3 protein gets one entry after TCRdb re-called the PCR reads with MiXCR. The sample holds about 610,000 distinct CDR3 sequences, roughly a tenth seen once.

This sequence originates from a human donor who donated a stem cell graft to a child with acute myeloid leukemia. The sample here was PBMCs from the stem cell graft donor, taken from the stem cell graft. The chain employs TRBV6-6 and TRBJ2-5; no definite D call. CDR3 sequence (DNA): TGTGCCAGCAGGTCTAACCAAGAGACCCAGTACTTC. Translating it yields CASRSNQETQYF.